One and the same sample provided the 9 T cell receptor beta chains below, sequenced in a study of blood T cell repertoires in COVID-19. Method: immunoSEQ multiplex PCR; TCRdb's copy keeps in-frame clones and lacks some. The sample lists more than 95,000 clones, approximately 90% occurring once. The sample taken for sequencing was peripheral blood. These receptors were taken from an elderly woman with acute or convalescent COVID-19.

The V and J genes are TRBV5-4 and TRBJ2-2, with 8 bases lining up with TRBD1. CDR1 is SGHNT and CDR2 is YYREEE in the germline V gene (reference sequence). V trimming: 4 bases; J trimming: 4 bases; junction bases outside the gene matches: 12. This CDR3 has 17 residues. Here the CDR3 reads CASSRGGQGGSTGELFF. The CDR3 bases are TGTGCCAGCAGCCGGGGTGGACAGGGTGGATCCACCGGGGAGCTGTTTTTT.

The CDR3 coding sequence is TGTGCCAGTAGTCCTGGGGGCAGCGGGGCCACCTACGAGCAGTACTTC. It is translated as CASSPGGSGATYEQYF. The rearrangement joins TRBV19 to TRBJ2-7; tentatively, D is TRBD2 (7 bases). V gave up 5 bases and J gave up 2 bases, with 19 bases separating them. This CDR3 region has 16 residues. Germline values: CDR1 LNHDA, CDR2 SQIVND (reference sequence).

The J gene is TRBJ1-1, the V gene TRBV7-9; TRBD1 matches at 7 bases. Germline loops: CDR1 SEHNR, CDR2 FQNEAQ (reference sequence). With 4 bases clipped from V and 9 bases from J, the junction kept 8 bases outside the gene matches. The CDR3 has 13 residues. CDR3 loop: CASSSTGQAKAFF. The CDR3 coding sequence is TGTGCCAGCAGCTCCACCGGACAGGCGAAAGCTTTCTTT.

The chain joins TRBV19 to TRBJ1-2, with D possibly being TRBD1 (5 bases). The CDR3 extends over 16 amino acids. Germline CDR1 and CDR2: LNHDA and SQIVND (reference sequence). V gave up 3 bases and J gave up 2 bases, with 16 bases separating them. CDR3 in amino acids: CASSIHPTRGNYGYTF. For the CDR3, the DNA is TGTGCCAGTAGTATTCACCCGACAAGGGGCAACTATGGCTACACCTTC.

The rearrangement links TRBV6-5 to TRBJ1-1; TRBD1 is a possible D gene (6 bases). The CDR3 has 16 residues. V lost 0 bases and J lost 1, with 12 bases in between. CDR1 is MNHEY, CDR2 SVGAGI, per germline. The CDR3 bases are TGTGCCAGCAGTTACTCATATCGGGGACAGAACACTGAAGCTTTCTTT. Its translation is CASSYSYRGQNTEAFF.

The chain links TRBV9 to TRBJ2-3; 10 positions match TRBD2. CDR3 size: 16 residues. Germline V lookup: CDR1 SGDLS, CDR2 YYNGEE. Trimming cost V 2 bases and J 2 bases; bases outside gene matches: 5. CDR3 in DNA: TGTGCCAGCAGCGTGAGGACTAGCGGATCCACAGATACGCAGTATTTT. Its translation is CASSVRTSGSTDTQYF.

The V call is TRBV3-1 (or the pseudogene TRBV3-2), the J call TRBJ1-5; D may be TRBD1 (5 bases). CDR1 and CDR2 from the germline V gene are LGHDT and YNNKEL (reference sequence). This CDR3 comprises 13 residues. V shed 0 bases and J shed 9 bases, with 9 bases lying between them. The CDR3 bases are TGTGCCAGCAGCCAAGACAGGGTAGGGCCCCAGCATTTT. Its protein product is CASSQDRVGPQHF.

This clone appeared a single time. V usage is TRBV19 and J usage is TRBJ1-4, with a possible D match to TRBD1 (6 bases). The CDR3 sequence is 14 residues long. V lost 7 bases and J lost 6, with 15 bases in between. Germline loops: CDR1 LNHDA, CDR2 SQIVND (reference sequence). CDR3 nucleotide sequence: TGTGCCAGTATGATACAGGGCACTGATGAAAAACTGTTTTTT. Amino acids: CASMIQGTDEKLFF.

This chain links TRBV5-1 with TRBJ1-5; 8 nucleotides line up with TRBD1. Germline CDR1 is SGHRS and CDR2 is YFSETQ. Trimming cost V 1 base and J 0 bases; bases outside gene matches: 12. The CDR3 is 19 amino acids. CDR3 in DNA: TGCGCCAGCAGCTTGTTTCCCCGACAGGGGCTGACTAGCAATCAGCCCCAGCATTTT. Translating it yields CASSLFPRQGLTSNQPQHF.